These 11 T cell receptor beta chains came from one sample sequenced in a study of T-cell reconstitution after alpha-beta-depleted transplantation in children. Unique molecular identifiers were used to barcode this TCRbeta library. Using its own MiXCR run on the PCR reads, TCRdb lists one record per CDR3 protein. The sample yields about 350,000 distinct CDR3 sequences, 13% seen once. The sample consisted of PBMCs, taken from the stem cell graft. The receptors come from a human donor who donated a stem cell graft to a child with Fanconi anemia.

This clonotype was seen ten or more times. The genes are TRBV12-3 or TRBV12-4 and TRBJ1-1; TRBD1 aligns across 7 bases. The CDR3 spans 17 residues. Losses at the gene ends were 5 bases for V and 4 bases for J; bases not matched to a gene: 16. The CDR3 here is CASSLDLGPGGGTEAFF. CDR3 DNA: TGTGCCAGCAGTCTTGATCTGGGACCAGGGGGAGGCACTGAAGCTTTCTTT.

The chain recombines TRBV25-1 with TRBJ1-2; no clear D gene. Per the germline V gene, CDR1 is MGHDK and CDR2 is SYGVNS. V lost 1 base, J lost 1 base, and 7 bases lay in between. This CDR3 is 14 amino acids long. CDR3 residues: CASSEWAVNYGYTF. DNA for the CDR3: TGTGCCAGCAGTGAATGGGCGGTTAACTATGGCTACACCTTC.

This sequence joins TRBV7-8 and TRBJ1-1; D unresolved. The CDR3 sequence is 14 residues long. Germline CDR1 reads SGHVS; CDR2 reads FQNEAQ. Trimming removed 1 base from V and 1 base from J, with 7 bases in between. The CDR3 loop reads CASSLGVANTEAFF. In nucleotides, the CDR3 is TGTGCCAGCAGCTTAGGGGTGGCGAACACTGAAGCTTTCTTT.

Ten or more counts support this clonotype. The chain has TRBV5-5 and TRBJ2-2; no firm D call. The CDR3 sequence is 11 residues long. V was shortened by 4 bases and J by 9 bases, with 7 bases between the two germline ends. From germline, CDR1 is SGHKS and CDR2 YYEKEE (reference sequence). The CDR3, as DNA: TGTGCCAGCAGCCTTCAAAGGGAGCTGTTTTTT. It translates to CASSLQRELFF.

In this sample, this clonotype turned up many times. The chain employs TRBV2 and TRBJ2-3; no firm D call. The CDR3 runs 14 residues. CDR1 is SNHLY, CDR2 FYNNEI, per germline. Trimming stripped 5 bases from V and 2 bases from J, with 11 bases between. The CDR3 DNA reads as TGTGCCAGCAGTCTCACTACCACCACAGATACGCAGTATTTT. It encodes CASSLTTTTDTQYF. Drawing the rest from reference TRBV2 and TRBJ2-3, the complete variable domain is EPEVTQTPSHQVTQMGQEVILRCVPISNHLYFYWYRQILGQKVEFLVSFYNNEISEKSEIFDDQFSVERPDGSNFTLKIRSTKLEDSAMYFCASSLTTTTDTQYFGPGTRLTVL.

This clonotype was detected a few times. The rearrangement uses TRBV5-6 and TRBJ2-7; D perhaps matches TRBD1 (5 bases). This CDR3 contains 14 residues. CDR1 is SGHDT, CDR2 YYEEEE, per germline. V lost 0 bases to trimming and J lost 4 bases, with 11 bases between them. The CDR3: CASSLVGRGYEQYF. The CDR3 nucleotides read TGTGCCAGCAGCTTGGTGGGGCGCGGTTACGAGCAGTACTTC. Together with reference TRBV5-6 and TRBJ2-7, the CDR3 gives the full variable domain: DAGVTQSPTHLIKTRGQQVTLRCSPKSGHDTVSWYQQALGQGPQFIFQYYEEEERQRGNFPDRFSGHQFPNYSSELNVNALLLGDSALYLCASSLVGRGYEQYFGPGTRLTVT.

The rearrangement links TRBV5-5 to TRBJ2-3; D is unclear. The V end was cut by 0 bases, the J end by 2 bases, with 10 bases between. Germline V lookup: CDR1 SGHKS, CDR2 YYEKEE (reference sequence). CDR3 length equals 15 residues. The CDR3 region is CASSLGAVPTDTQYF. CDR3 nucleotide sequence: TGTGCCAGCAGCTTGGGAGCTGTCCCCACAGATACGCAGTATTTT.

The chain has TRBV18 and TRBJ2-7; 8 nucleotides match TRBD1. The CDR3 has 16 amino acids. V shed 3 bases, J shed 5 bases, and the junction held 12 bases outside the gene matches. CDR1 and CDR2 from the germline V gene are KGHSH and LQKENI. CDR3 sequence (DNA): TGTGCCAGCTCACCCAGTGCGGGACAGGCCTCTAACGAGCAGTACTTC. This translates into CASSPSAGQASNEQYF.

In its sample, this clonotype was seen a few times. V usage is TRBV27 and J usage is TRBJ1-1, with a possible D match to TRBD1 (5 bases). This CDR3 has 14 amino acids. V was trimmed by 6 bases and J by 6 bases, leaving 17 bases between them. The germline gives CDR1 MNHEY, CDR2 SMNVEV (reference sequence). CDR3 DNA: TGTGCCAGCAGCCGCCTGGGACTGGAGGCTGAAGCTTTCTTT. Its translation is CASSRLGLEAEAFF.

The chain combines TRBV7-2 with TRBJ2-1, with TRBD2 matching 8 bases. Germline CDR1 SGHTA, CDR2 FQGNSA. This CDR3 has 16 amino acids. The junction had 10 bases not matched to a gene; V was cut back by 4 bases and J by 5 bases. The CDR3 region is CASSWTGTRPNNEQFF. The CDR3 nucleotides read TGTGCCAGCAGCTGGACCGGGACTAGGCCAAACAATGAGCAGTTCTTC.

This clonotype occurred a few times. The CDR3 DNA follows: TGCAGTGCCGACAGGGGTGTGGGCAATCAGCCCCAGCATTTT. It yields the protein CSADRGVGNQPQHF. The chain employs TRBV20-1 and TRBJ1-5; TRBD1 aligns across 8 bases. The V and J ends lost 6 bases and 2 bases, in that order; junction bases with no gene match: 6. CDR1 is DFQATT, CDR2 SNEGSKA, per germline (reference sequence). The CDR3 contains 14 residues.